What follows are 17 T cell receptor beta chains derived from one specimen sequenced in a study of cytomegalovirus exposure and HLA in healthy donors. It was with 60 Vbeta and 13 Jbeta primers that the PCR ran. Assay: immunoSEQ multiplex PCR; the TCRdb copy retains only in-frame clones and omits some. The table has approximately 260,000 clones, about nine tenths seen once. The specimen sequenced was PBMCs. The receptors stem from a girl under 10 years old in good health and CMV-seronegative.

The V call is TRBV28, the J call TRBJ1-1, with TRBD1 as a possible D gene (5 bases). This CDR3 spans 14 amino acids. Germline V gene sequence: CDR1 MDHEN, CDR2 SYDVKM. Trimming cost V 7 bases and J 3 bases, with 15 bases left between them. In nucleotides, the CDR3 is TGTGCCAGCAATTACGGGGGAGTTTACACTGAAGCTTTCTTT. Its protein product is CASNYGGVYTEAFF. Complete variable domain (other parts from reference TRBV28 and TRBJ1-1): DVKVTQSSRYLVKRTGEKVFLECVQDMDHENMFWYRQDPGLGLRLIYFSYDVKMKEKGDIPEGYSVSREKKERFSLILESASTNQTSMYLCASNYGGVYTEAFFGQGTRLTVV.

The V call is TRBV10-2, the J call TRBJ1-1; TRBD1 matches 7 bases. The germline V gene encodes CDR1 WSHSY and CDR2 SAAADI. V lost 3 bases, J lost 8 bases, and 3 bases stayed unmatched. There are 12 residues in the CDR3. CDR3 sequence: CASSDAGGEAFF. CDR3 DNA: TGCGCCAGCAGTGATGCAGGGGGGGAAGCTTTCTTT.

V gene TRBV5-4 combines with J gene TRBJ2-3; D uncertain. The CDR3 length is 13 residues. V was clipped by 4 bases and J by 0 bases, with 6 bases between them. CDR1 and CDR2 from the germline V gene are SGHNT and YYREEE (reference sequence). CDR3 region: CASSVTSTDTQYF. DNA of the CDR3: TGTGCCAGCAGCGTGACTAGCACAGATACGCAGTATTTT.

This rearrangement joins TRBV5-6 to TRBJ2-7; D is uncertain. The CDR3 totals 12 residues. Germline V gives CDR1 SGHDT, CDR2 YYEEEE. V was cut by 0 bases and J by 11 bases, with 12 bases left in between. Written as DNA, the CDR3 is TGTGCCAGCAGCTTGGATGGTTATGAGGAGTACTTC. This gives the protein CASSLDGYEEYF.

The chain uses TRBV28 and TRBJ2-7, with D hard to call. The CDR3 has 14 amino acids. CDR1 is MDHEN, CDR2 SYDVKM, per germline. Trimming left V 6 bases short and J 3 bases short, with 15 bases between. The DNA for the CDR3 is TGTGCCAGCAGCGAACCGACACTGGACTACGAGCAGTACTTC. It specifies CASSEPTLDYEQYF.

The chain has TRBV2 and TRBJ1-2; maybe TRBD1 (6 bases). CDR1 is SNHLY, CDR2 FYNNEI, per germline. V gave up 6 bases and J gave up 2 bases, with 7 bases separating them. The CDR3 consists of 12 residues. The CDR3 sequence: CASRGQNYGYTF. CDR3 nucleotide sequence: TGTGCCAGCAGAGGACAGAACTATGGCTACACCTTC.

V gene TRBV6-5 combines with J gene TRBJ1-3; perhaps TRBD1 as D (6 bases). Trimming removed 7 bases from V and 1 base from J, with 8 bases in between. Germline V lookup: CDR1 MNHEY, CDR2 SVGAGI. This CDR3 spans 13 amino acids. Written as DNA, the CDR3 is TGTGCCAGCAAACAGGGATCTGGAAACACCATATATTTT. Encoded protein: CASKQGSGNTIYF.

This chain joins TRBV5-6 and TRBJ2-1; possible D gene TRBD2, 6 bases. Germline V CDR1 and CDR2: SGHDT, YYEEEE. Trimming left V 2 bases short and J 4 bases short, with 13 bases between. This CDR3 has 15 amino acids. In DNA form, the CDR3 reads TGTGCCAGCAGCTTTACGTGGGAGGCTTACAATGAGCAGTTCTTC. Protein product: CASSFTWEAYNEQFF.

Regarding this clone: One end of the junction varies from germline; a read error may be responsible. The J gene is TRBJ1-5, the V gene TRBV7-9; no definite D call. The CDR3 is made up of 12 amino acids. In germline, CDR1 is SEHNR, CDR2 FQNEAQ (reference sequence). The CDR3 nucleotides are TGTTCCAGCAGCCTCAGTAATCAGCCCCAGCATTTT. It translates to CSSSLSNQPQHF.

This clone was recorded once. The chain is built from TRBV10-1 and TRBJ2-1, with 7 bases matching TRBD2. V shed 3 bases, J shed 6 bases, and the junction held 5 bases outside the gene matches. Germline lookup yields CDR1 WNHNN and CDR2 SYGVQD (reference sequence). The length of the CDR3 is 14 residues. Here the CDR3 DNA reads TGCGCCAGCAGTGATGGCGGGAGTAGCAATGAGCAGTTCTTC. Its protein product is CASSDGGSSNEQFF.

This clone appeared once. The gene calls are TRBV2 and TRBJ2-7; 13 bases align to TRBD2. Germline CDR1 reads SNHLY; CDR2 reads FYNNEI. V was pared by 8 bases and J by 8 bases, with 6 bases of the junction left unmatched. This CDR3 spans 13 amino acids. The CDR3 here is CASLRTSGGKQYF. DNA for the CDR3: TGTGCCAGCCTTAGGACTAGCGGGGGTAAGCAGTACTTC.

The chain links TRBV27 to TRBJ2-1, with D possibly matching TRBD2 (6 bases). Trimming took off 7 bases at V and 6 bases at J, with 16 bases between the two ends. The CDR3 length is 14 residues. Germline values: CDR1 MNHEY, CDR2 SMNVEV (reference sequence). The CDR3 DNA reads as TGTGCCAGCAAGCCGCGCGGAGGGCCCAATGAGCAGTTCTTC. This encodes CASKPRGGPNEQFF.

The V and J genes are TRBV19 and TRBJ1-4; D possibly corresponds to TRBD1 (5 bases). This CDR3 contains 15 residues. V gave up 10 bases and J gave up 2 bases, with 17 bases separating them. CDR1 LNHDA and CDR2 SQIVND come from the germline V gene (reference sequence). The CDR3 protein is CANKPGGGTNEKLFF. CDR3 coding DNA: TGTGCCAATAAGCCGGGTGGGGGGACTAATGAAAAACTGTTTTTT.

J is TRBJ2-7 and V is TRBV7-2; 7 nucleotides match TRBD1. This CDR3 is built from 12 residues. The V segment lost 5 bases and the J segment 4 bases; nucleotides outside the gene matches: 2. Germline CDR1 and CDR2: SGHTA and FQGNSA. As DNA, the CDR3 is TGTGCCAGCAGCACAGGGGTGTACGAGCAGTACTTC. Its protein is CASSTGVYEQYF.

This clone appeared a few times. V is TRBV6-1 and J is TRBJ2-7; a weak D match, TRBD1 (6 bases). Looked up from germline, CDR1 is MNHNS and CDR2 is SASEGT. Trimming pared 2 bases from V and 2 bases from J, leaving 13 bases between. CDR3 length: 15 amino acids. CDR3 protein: CASSEPWGQPYEQYF. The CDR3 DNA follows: TGTGCCAGCAGTGAACCATGGGGACAACCCTACGAGCAGTACTTC.

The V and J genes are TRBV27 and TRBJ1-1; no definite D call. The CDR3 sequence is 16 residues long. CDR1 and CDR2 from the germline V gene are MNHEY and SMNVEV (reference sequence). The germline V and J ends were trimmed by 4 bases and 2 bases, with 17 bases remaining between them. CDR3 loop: CASSSWGWETNTEAFF. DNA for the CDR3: TGTGCCAGCAGTTCATGGGGTTGGGAGACTAACACTGAAGCTTTCTTT.

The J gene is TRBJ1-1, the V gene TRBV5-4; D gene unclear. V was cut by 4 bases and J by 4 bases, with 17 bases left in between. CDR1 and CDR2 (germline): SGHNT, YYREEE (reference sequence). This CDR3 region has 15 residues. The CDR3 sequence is CASSVLTEKSTEAFF. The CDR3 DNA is TGTGCCAGCAGCGTACTCACAGAGAAGAGCACTGAAGCTTTCTTT.